This T cell receptor (beta chain) is from a study of identifying expanded T cells in peripheral blood. Study observations and caveats: Roughly 2-week clone count variance significantly increased as total template count grew.

As concerns this clone: Its antigen is still unknown.

Clones were sequenced by immunoSEQ multiplex PCR, and TCRdb holds only the in-frame ones, with some missing. The table has around 90,000 clones, approximately 90% seen once. V lost 0 bases and J 8 bases, leaving 13 bases between the germline ends. CDR1 LGHNA and CDR2 YNFKEQ come from the germline V gene. The CDR3 is 14 residues long. Sequencing was carried out using blood. This receptor was obtained from a person between 18 and 75 years old in good health. The chain uses TRBV4-2 and TRBJ1-2, with D maybe TRBD1 (6 bases). The CDR3 is CASSQESQGRGYTF. The CDR3 region has the DNA TGTGCCAGCAGCCAAGAGAGTCAGGGGAGAGGCTACACCTTC.